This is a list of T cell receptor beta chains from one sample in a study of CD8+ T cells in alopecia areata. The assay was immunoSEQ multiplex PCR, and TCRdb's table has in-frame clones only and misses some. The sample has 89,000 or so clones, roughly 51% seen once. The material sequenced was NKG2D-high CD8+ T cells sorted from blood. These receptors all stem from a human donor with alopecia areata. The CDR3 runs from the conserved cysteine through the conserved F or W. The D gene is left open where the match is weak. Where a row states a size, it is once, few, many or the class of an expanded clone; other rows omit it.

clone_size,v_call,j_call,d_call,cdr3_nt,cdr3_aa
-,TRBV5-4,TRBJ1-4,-,TGTGCCAGCAGGCCGGGACCGATGAATGAAAAACTGTTTTTT,CASRPGPMNEKLFF
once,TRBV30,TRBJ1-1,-,TGTGCCTTGCCAAGGGGCACTGAAGCTTTCTTT,CALPRGTEAFF
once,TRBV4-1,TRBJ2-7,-,TGCGCCAGCAGACACTTGGCGGACGGCTCCTACGAGCAGTACTTC,CASRHLADGSYEQYF
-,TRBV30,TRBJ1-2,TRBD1,TGTGCCTGGACCCAGGGGGGACAGACTAACTATGGCTACACCTTC,CAWTQGGQTNYGYTF
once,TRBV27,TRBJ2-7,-,TGTGCCAGCAGTTACCGGGAGCGACCCTACGAGCAGTACTTC,CASSYRERPYEQYF
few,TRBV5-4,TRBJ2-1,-,TGTGCCAGCAGCTTGGCGACGACTCCCTCTGAGCAGTTCTTC,CASSLATTPSEQFF
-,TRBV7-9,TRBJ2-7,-,TGTGCCAGCAGCTCCTCTTTCGAGTACGAGCAGTACTTC,CASSSSFEYEQYF
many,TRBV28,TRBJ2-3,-,TGTGCCAGCAGTTCCGACGGAATCACAGATACGCAGTATTTT,CASSSDGITDTQYF
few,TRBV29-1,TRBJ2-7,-,TGCAGCGGCCGGGACACAGCAACCTACGAGCAGTACTTC,CSGRDTATYEQYF
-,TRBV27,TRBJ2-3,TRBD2,TGTGCCAGCAGTTTGCGACTAGCGGGGGGGCGTGCCGCAGATACGCAGTATTTT,CASSLRLAGGRAADTQYF
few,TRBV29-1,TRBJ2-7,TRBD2,TGCAGCGTTGAAGGGGAACTAGCGGGGGGACTCAACTCCTACGAGCAGTACTTC,CSVEGELAGGLNSYEQYF
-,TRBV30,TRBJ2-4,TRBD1,TGTGCCAGCGGACAGGGAGGAAACATTCAGTACTTC,CASGQGGNIQYF
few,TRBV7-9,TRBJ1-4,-,TGTGCCAGCAGCGCCTACCCTGATGAAAAACTGTTTTTT,CASSAYPDEKLFF
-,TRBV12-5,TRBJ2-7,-,TGTGCTAGTGGTTTGGGCTACGAGCAGTACTTC,CASGLGYEQYF
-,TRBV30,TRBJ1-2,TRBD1,TGTGCCTGGATCGGCCCCTCCGGGACAGGACTTGGCTACACCTTC,CAWIGPSGTGLGYTF
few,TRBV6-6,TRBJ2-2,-,TGTGCCAGCAGTTACTTACAGAACGGGGAGCTGTTTTTT,CASSYLQNGELFF
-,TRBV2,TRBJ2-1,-,TGTGCCAGCAGACGCAGCGGAGAGGGAAATGAGCAGTTCTTC,CASRRSGEGNEQFF
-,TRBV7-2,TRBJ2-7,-,TGTGCCAGCAGCTTGCCCCCAGGGTCCTCTGGCGCCCCTTCCTACGAGCAGTACTTC,CASSLPPGSSGAPSYEQYF
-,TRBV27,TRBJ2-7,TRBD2,TGTGCCAGCAGTTCAACCCTAACCCTAGCGGGCTCGTACGAGCAGTACTTC,CASSSTLTLAGSYEQYF
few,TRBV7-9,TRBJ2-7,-,TGTGCCAGCAGCTCGCCCGAATCCCTCTACGAGCAGTACTTC,CASSSPESLYEQYF
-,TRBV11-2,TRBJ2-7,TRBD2,TGTGCCAGCAGCTTATGGCGGGGGGGCTACGAGCAGTACTTC,CASSLWRGGYEQYF
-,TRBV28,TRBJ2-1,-,TGTGCCAGCAGTTTGCCCGGGAACAATGAGCAGTTCTTC,CASSLPGNNEQFF
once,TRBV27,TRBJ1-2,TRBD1,TGTGCCAGCAGTTTCCTTGGGGGGACAGGTACTAACTATGGCTACACCTTC,CASSFLGGTGTNYGYTF
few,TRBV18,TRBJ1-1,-,TGTGCCAGCTCACCACCCACGAACACTGAAGCTTTCTTT,CASSPPTNTEAFF
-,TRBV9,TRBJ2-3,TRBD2,TGTGCCAGCAGCGTTGTAGCGGGAGCTATTACAGATACGCAGTATTTT,CASSVVAGAITDTQYF
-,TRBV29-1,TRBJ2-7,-,TGCAGCGTTGGTGGGGACGGCTGGGAGCAGTACTTC,CSVGGDGWEQYF
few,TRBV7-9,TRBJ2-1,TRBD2,TGTGCCAGCAGCCCGCGGGGGGAAGTTGAGCAGTTCTTC,CASSPRGEVEQFF
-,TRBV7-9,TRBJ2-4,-,TGTGCCAGCAGCTTACTTAAGGCCCGCGGTAACATTCAGTACTTC,CASSLLKARGNIQYF
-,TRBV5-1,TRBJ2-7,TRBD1,TGCGCCAGCAGCTTGGGGCCGGCAGGGGGCTACGAGCAGTACTTC,CASSLGPAGGYEQYF
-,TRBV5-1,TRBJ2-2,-,TGCGCCAGCAGCTTTGGGGACACCGGGGAGCTGTTTTTT,CASSFGDTGELFF
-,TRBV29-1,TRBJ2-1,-,TGCAGCGGAAGTAGCGGATACAATGAGCAGTTCTTC,CSGSSGYNEQFF
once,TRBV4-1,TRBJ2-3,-,TGCGCCAGCAGGGGTATCACGCAGTATTTT,CASRGITQYF
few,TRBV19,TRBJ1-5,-,TGTGCCAGTAGTTTCCAGGGGCAGCCCCAGCATTTT,CASSFQGQPQHF
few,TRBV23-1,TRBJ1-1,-,TGCGCCAGCAGTCAGGGGACAACCAAGAACACTGAAGCTTTCTTT,CASSQGTTKNTEAFF
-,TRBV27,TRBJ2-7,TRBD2,TGTGCCAGCAGGGGACTAGCGGGACACTTAGGAGGCGAGCAGTACTTC,CASRGLAGHLGGEQYF
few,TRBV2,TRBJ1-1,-,TGTGCCAGCAGGGGAAGCGAAGCTTTCTTT,CASRGSEAFF
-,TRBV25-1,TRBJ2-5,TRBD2,TGTGCCAGCACCCTGCTAGCGGAAGAGACCCAGTACTTC,CASTLLAEETQYF
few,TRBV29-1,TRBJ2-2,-,TGCAGCGTTGGAGGGACCCCCGGGGAGCTGTTTTTT,CSVGGTPGELFF
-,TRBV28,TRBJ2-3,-,TGTGCCAGCAGTGTATCAGATACGCAGTATTTT,CASSVSDTQYF
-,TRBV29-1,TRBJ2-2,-,TGCAGCGTATACACCGGGGAGCTGCTTTTT,CSVYTGELLF
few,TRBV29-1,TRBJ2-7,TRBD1,TGCAGCGTAACAGGGGAAAGCTCCTACGAGCAGTACTTC,CSVTGESSYEQYF
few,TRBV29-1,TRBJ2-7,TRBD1,TGCAGCGTTCCAGGGGGCAGAGCCCTCGAGCAGTACTTC,CSVPGGRALEQYF
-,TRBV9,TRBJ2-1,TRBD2,TGTGCCAGCAGCGGAAGTCGGACTAGCAGGTACAATGAGCAGTTCTTC,CASSGSRTSRYNEQFF
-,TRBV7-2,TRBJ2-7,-,TGTGCCAGCAGCTTCGGGACGGACCTCGGGGACGAGCAGTACTTC,CASSFGTDLGDEQYF
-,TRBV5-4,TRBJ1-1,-,TGTGCCAGCAGCTTGGGACCGTCGGGTGAAGCTTTCTTT,CASSLGPSGEAFF
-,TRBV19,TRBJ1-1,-,TGTGCCAGTAGTATCTCGGGGGCCTCTGAAGCTTTCTTT,CASSISGASEAFF
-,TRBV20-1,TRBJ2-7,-,TGCAGTGCCGCACTCTTGGGGGAGCAGTACTTC,CSAALLGEQYF
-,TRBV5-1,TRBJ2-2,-,TGCGCCAGCAGCTTGAAGGCCGGGGAGCTGTTTTTT,CASSLKAGELFF
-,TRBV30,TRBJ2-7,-,TGTGCCTGGAGTCCCGTGGGGACCTACGAGCAGTACTTC,CAWSPVGTYEQYF